Below are 2 T cell receptor beta chains sequenced from a single sample in a study of CD8+ T cells in alopecia areata (dated by TCRdb to the late 2010s). Library prep was done by the immunoSEQ multiplex PCR assay. For TCR sequencing, RNA was extracted from every sample and reverse transcribed into cDNA to serve as template. TCRdb re-hosts the immuneACCESS table, in-frame sequences only. Its copies lack some clones; in the studies checked, an unresolved V gene accounts for under half of them, and the cause for the rest is not known. The sample has 100,000 to 150,000 clones on record, around 50% of them singletons. Roughly a tenth of the sample is in the top ten clones. Sequenced: NKG2D-low CD8+ T cells sorted from blood. The sample's cell subset or site label is to be understood as: sorted CD8+ NKG2D-low blood T cells. The source of these receptors is a human donor with alopecia areata.

This chain links TRBV11-1 with TRBJ2-5; no definite D call. The CDR3 consists of 13 residues. Trimming removed 1 base from V and 1 base from J, with 4 bases in between. Per germline, CDR1 SGHAT and CDR2 FQDESV (reference sequence). The CDR3 reads CASSLEVQETQYF. The CDR3 nucleotides are TGTGCCAGCAGCTTAGAGGTCCAAGAGACCCAGTACTTC.

V gene TRBV30 combines with J gene TRBJ2-2; D is unresolved. The germline CDR1 and CDR2 sequences are GTSNPN and SVGIG (reference sequence). The CDR3 contains 10 residues. The ends were cut back, 3 bases at V and 6 bases at J, with 2 bases in the middle. DNA of the CDR3: TGTGCCTGGAGGTCCGGGGAGCTGTTTTTT. This translates into CAWRSGELFF.